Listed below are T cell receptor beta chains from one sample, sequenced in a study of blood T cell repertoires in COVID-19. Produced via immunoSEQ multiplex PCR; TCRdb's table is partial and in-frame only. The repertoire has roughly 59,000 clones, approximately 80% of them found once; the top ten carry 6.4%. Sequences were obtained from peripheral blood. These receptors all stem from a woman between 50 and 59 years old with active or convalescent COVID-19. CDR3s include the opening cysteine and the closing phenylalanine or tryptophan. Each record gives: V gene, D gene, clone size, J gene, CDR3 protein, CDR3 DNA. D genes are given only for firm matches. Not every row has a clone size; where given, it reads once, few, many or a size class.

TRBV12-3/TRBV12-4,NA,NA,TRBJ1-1,CASSLARVGEAFF,TGTGCCAGCAGTTTAGCGCGGGTGGGCGAAGCTTTCTTT
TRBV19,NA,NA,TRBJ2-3,CASSILGTTDTQYF,TGTGCCAGTAGTATACTAGGTACAACAGATACGCAGTATTTT
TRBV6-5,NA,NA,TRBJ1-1,CASSQIQANTEAFF,TGTGCCAGCAGTCAGATTCAGGCTAACACTGAAGCTTTCTTT
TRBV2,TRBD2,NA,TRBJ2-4,CASCMSGGWENIQYF,TGTGCCAGCTGCATGTCGGGAGGATGGGAAAACATTCAGTACTTC
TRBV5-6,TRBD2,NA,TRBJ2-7,CASSFIPSGPSSYEQYF,TGTGCCAGCAGCTTCATTCCTAGCGGTCCCTCCTCCTACGAGCAGTACTTC
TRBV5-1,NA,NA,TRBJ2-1,CASRVANEQFF,TGCGCCAGCAGGGTGGCCAATGAGCAGTTCTTC
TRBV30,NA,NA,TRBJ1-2,CAWTPVLNYGYTF,TGTGCCTGGACCCCGGTTCTTAACTATGGCTACACCTTC
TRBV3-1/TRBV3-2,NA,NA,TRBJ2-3,CASSLLQGRVGDTQYF,TGTGCCAGCAGCCTGTTACAGGGAAGGGTGGGGGATACGCAGTATTTT
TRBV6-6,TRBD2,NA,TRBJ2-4,CASFAWAGEGTDIQYF,TGTGCCAGCTTTGCCTGGGCGGGGGAGGGTACGGACATTCAGTACTTC
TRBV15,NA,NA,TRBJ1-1,CATSRNPQANTEAFF,TGTGCCACCAGCAGGAACCCACAGGCGAACACTGAAGCTTTCTTT
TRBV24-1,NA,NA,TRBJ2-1,CATSDLRGDEQFF,TGTGCCACCAGTGACCTCAGGGGCGATGAGCAGTTCTTC
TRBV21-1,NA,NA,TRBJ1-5,CASSKGGQKNQPQHF,TGTGCCAGCAGCAAAGGGGGACAGAAGAATCAGCCCCAGCATTTT
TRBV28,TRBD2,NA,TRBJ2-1,CASSPAGSGVWNEQFF,TGTGCCAGCAGCCCCGCGGGCAGCGGGGTTTGGAATGAGCAGTTCTTC
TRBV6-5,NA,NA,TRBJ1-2,CASSYSIGRNYGYTF,TGTGCCAGCAGTTACTCAATTGGCAGGAACTATGGCTACACCTTC
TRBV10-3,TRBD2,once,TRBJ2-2,CASLEREGLNTGELFF,TGTGCCAGCCTGGAGCGGGAGGGCCTCAACACCGGGGAGCTGTTTTTT
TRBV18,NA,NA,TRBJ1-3,CASSPPIGVTGNTIYF,TGTGCCAGCTCACCACCTATCGGGGTCACTGGAAACACCATATATTTT
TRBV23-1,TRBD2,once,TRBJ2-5,CASSHGEGQTFQETQYF,TGCGCCAGCAGTCATGGGGAGGGCCAAACCTTCCAAGAGACCCAGTACTTC
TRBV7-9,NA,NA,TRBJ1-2,CASSLVGDGGYTF,TGTGCCAGCAGCTTAGTCGGAGACGGTGGCTACACCTTC
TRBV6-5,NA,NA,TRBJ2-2,CASKREASKELFF,TGTGCCAGCAAGAGGGAAGCGAGTAAGGAGCTGTTTTTT
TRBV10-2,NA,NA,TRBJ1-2,CASSFSPGRDSNYGYTF,TGCGCCAGCAGCTTTTCTCCGGGACGGGACTCTAACTATGGCTACACCTTC
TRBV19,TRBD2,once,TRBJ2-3,CASSPSGRAEDTQYF,TGTGCCAGTAGTCCTAGCGGGAGGGCCGAGGATACGCAGTATTTT
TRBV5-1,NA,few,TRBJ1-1,CASSFNGEMNTEAFF,TGCGCCAGCAGCTTCAACGGGGAAATGAACACTGAAGCTTTCTTT
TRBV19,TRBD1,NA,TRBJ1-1,CASSPGTGMNTEAFF,TGTGCCAGTAGTCCCGGGACAGGGATGAACACTGAAGCTTTCTTT
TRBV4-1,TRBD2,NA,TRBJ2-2,CASSHKRELRAGELFF,TGCGCCAGCAGCCATAAGCGGGAGTTAAGGGCCGGGGAGCTGTTTTTT
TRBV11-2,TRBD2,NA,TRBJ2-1,CASSFLAGESEQFF,TGTGCCAGCAGCTTCCTAGCGGGAGAGAGTGAGCAGTTCTTC
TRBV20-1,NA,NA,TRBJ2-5,CSASSGQETQYF,TGCAGTGCTAGTAGCGGACAAGAGACCCAGTACTTC
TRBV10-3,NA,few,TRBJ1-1,CATQRENTEAFF,TGTGCCACACAACGGGAGAACACTGAAGCTTTCTTT
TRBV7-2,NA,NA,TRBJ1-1,CASSLAPGPNTEAFF,TGTGCCAGCAGCTTAGCGCCAGGGCCGAACACTGAAGCTTTCTTT
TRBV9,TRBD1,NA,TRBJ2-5,CASSRGDRLQETQYF,TGTGCCAGCTCGCGAGGGGACAGGCTTCAAGAGACCCAGTACTTC
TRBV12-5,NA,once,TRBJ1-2,CASGEEQGRGYGYTF,TGTGCTAGTGGTGAAGAACAGGGACGGGGCTATGGCTACACCTTC
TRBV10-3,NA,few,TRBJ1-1,CAISENGASTEAFF,TGTGCCATCAGTGAGAACGGAGCGAGCACTGAAGCTTTCTTT
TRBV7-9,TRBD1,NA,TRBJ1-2,CAGNRGELGYGYTF,TGTGCCGGAAACAGGGGGGAATTGGGGTATGGCTACACCTTC
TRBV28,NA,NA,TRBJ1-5,CASSLLTGPQHF,TGTGCCAGCAGTTTGTTGACAGGCCCCCAGCATTTT
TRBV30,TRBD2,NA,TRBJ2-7,CAWSSRTSGSLNPYEQYF,TGTGCCTGGAGTTCACGGACTAGCGGAAGTTTAAACCCCTACGAGCAGTACTTC
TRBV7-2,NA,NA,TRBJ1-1,CASSSSRGLGMKAFF,TGTGCCAGCAGCTCCTCCCGGGGGTTAGGGATGAAAGCTTTCTTT
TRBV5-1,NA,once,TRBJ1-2,CASSGATREGYTF,TGCGCCAGCAGCGGGGCGACAAGGGAAGGCTACACCTTC
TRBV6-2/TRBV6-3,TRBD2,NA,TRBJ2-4,CASSYSSGLAGGFLAKNIQYF,TGTGCCAGCAGTTACTCCTCCGGACTAGCGGGAGGGTTCCTAGCCAAAAACATTCAGTACTTC
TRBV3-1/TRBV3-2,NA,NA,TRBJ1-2,CASSQDPAGLSGYTF,TGTGCCAGCAGCCAAGATCCTGCAGGTCTGTCTGGCTACACCTTC
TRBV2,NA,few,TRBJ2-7,CASIPFTFSSYEQYF,TGTGCCAGCATCCCATTCACCTTCAGCTCCTACGAGCAGTACTTC
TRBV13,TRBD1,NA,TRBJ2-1,CASSFPGTAYNEQFF,TGTGCCAGCAGCTTCCCCGGGACAGCGTACAATGAGCAGTTCTTC
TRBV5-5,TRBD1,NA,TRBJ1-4,CASSKDRATNEKLFF,TGTGCCAGCAGCAAGGACAGGGCAACTAATGAAAAACTGTTTTTT
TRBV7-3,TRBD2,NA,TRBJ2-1,CASSAGLRTNEQFF,TGTGCCAGCAGCGCGGGACTAAGAACCAATGAGCAGTTCTTC
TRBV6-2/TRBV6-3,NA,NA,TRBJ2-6,CASSGPGTFSGANVLTF,TGTGCCAGCAGTGGCCCCGGGACTTTCTCTGGGGCCAACGTCCTGACTTTC
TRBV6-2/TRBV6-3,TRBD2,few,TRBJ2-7,CASSYNYRLAGAPEQYF,TGTGCCAGCAGTTACAACTATCGACTAGCGGGAGCCCCCGAGCAGTACTTC
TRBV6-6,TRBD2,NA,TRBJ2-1,CASSPGTTSYNEQFF,TGTGCCAGCAGTCCAGGGACTACTTCCTACAATGAGCAGTTCTTC
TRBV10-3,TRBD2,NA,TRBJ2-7,CAISQREGPTEQYF,TGTGCCATCAGTCAGCGGGAGGGCCCCACCGAGCAGTACTTC
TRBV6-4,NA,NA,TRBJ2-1,CASSTLAGVGEQFF,TGTGCCAGCAGCACCCTAGCAGGGGTAGGGGAGCAGTTCTTC
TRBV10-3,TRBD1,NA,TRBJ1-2,CAISAPGQGESYGYTF,TGTGCCATCAGTGCCCCGGGACAGGGGGAATCCTATGGCTACACCTTC
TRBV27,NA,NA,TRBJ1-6,CASSSRVIGSPLHF,TGTGCCAGCAGTTCCAGGGTTATCGGTTCACCCCTCCACTTT
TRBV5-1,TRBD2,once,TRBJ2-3,CASSQGLAGLTDTQYF,TGCGCCAGCAGCCAAGGACTAGCGGGATTGACAGATACGCAGTATTTT
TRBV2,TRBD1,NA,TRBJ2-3,CASILDRGPTDTQYF,TGTGCCAGCATTCTGGACAGGGGACCCACAGATACGCAGTATTTT